This T cell receptor beta chain emerged from a study of blood T cell repertoires in COVID-19. Study-level background: Researchers got acute and convalescent COVID-19 samples from the United States, Italy and Spain. Sample material is recorded as cDNA or gDNA derived from T cells, B-cell-depleted T cells, or PBMCs.

Germline V gives CDR1 MNHEY, CDR2 SMNVEV (reference sequence). This CDR3 has 14 amino acids. V shed 3 bases and J shed 8 bases, with 13 bases lying between them. Assay used: immunoSEQ multiplex PCR; TCRdb lists only in-frame clones, some missing. The sample comprises 110,000 to 150,000 clones, about 87% of which are singletons, and about 4.3% rests with the top ten. The sequencing sample was made of peripheral blood. This rearrangement joins TRBV27 to TRBJ1-4; no firm D call. The sequence was obtained from a woman aged 40-49 years with acute or convalescent COVID-19. CDR3 DNA: TGTGCCAGCAGTTTTGGGCCCTACGCCGAAAAACTGTTTTTT. It is translated as CASSFGPYAEKLFF.